The clone carrying this T cell receptor beta chain came up a few times. The antigen is unknown. Both 60 Vbeta primers and 13 Jbeta primers went into the PCR. The repertoire was sequenced with immunoSEQ multiplex PCR; TCRdb's copy has only in-frame clones and lacks some. The sample includes about 180,000 clones, about four fifths of them seen just once. Trimming at V came to 3 bases and at J to 4 bases, leaving 3 bases not matched to a gene. This CDR3 is 14 amino acids long. Germline V CDR1 and CDR2: SEHNR, FQNEAQ (reference sequence). These data are taken from a study of cytomegalovirus exposure and HLA in healthy donors. Study-level results: Later analysis suggested most CMV-associated TCR beta chains were HLA-restricted.

Samples came from healthy bone marrow donors. This sequence originates from a young woman in good health and CMV-seropositive. This rearrangement joins TRBV7-9 to TRBJ1-1; 9 bases are a match to TRBD1. Sequenced sample: PBMCs. The CDR3 DNA reads as TGTGCCAGCAGCTTGCGGGACAGGGCCACTGAAGCTTTCTTT. This sequence encodes CASSLRDRATEAFF.